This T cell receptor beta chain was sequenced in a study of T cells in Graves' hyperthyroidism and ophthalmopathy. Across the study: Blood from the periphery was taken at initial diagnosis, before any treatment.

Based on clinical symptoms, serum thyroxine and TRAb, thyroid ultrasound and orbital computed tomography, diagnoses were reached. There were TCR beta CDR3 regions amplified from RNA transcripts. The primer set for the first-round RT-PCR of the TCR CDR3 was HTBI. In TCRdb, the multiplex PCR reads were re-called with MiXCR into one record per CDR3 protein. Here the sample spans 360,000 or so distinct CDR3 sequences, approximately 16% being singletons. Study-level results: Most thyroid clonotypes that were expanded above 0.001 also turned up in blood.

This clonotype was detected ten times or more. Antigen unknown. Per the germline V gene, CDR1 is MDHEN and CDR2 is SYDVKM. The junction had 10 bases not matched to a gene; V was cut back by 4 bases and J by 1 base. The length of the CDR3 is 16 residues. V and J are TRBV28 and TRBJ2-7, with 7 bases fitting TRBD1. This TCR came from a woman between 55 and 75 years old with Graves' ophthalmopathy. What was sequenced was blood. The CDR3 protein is CASSSNTYRGSYEQYF. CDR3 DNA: TGTGCCAGCAGTTCCAACACCTACAGGGGATCCTACGAGCAGTACTTC.